The sequence of this T cell receptor (beta chain) was determined in a study of blood T cell repertoires in COVID-19. Background on the study: Acute and convalescent COVID-19 specimens originated in the United States, Italy and Spain.

In assigning cohorts, the study relied on participant-reported clinical history. The V end lost 3 bases, the J end lost 1 base, and 9 bases lay between the germline ends. This CDR3 has 14 residues. Germline assignment: CDR1 MDHEN and CDR2 SYDVKM. This clone was found a few times. TCRdb keeps only in-frame clones here, not all; method: immunoSEQ multiplex PCR. The table lists about 250,000 clones, approximately 89% of them singletons, with over 2.5% in the top ten. The sequenced material came from PBMCs or T cells enriched from blood (not recorded which). This chain connects TRBV28 to TRBJ1-1, with D hard to call. The receptor's source is a woman aged 40 to 50 who had been exposed to COVID-19. CDR3 DNA sequence: TGTGCCAGCAGTTTGTCAGAGCGGAACACTGAAGCTTTCTTT. Encoded protein: CASSLSERNTEAFF.